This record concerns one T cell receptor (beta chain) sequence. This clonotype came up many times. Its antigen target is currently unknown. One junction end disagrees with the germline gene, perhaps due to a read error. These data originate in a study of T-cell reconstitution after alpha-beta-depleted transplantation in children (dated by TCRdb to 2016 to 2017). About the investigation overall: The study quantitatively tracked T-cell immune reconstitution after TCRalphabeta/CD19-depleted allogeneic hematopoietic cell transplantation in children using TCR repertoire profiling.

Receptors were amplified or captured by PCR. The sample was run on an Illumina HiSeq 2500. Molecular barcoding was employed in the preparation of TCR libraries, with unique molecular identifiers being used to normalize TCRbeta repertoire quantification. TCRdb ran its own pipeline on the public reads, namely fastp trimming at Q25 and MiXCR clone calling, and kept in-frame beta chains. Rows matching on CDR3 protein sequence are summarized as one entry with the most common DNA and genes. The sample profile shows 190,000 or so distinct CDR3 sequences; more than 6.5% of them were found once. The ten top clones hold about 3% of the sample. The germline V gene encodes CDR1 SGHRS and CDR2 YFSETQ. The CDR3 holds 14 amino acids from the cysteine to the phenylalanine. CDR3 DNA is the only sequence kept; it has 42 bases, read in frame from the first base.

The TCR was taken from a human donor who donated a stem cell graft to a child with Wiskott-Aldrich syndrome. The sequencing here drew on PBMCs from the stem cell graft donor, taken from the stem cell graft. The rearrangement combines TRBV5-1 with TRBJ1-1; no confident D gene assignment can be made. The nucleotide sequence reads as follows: TGCGCCAGCAGCTCGCCCGATTGGGGATCTGAGGCTTTCTTT. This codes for CASSSPDWGSEAFF.